This entry features one T cell receptor beta chain sequence. There is no known antigen for this receptor. Qualities for individual bases were not recorded, and no much larger clone is one base off. The CDR3 numbers 14 residues from cysteine through phenylalanine. Kept here is only the CDR3 DNA, which spans 42 bases and is read in frame from base 1. The germline V gene supplies CDR1 SNHLY and CDR2 FYNNEI. The junction shows trimming of 8 bases on V and 5 bases on J, and the gene matches do not reach 9 bases of it. The sample originates from a study of PD-1 blockade in classical Hodgkin lymphoma (dated by TCRdb to the early 2020s). General notes on the study: Nivolumab dosing was 3 mg/kg intravenously every 2 weeks, continuing until either disease progression or unacceptable toxicity. A peripheral blood immune signature of response to PD-1 blockade in classical Hodgkin lymphoma was defined using TCR beta sequencing and CyTOF.

In light of the paper, this sample's time point label describes: cycle 1 day 1 (C1D1), immediately before nivolumab initiation. Every trial patient had relapsed following autologous stem cell transplantation, and prior brentuximab vedotin exposure was what differed among cohorts A, B and C. The trial cohort was composed of about 60 patients with relapsed/refractory classical Hodgkin lymphoma, for whom complete response, partial response or progressive disease was recorded as best overall response. In the multi-cohort phase II CheckMate 205 trial, trial patients received single-agent nivolumab. Best overall response was determined by an independent review committee according to the 2007 International Working Group response criteria. Trial PBMCs were obtained immediately prior to nivolumab initiation (C1D1) and on therapy at cycle 2 day 1 and cycle 4 day 1. Peripheral blood was collected in 8 mL Vacutainer Cell Preparation Tubes, from which PBMCs were isolated by centrifugation and then cryopreserved.

Genomic DNA was isolated using the Qiagen DNeasy kit from unsorted PBMCs as well as from negatively selected CD4+ and CD8+ fractions. TCR beta CDR3 regions were amplified by immunoSEQ multiplex PCR using primers annealing to V and J segments. Amplification bias was minimized using a synthetic immune receptor repertoire, and residual bias was removed computationally after sequencing. The paper's processing steps were these. Repertoire diversity was quantified as the Shannon entropy index using custom Python scripts. Unsorted, CD4+ and CD8+ repertoires were analyzed separately, except for combined analyses in which CD4+ and CD8+ sequences were merged in silico. A clone was considered expanded if an increase in frequency of at least 2-fold after treatment relative to C1D1 was found, and a pseudocount of 0.5 was applied to clones undetected at baseline. Singleton clones were defined as clones with 0 or 1 copy at C1D1, and non-singleton clones were defined as clones with 2 or more copies. By matching protein sequences in sorted samples from the same patient, clones expanded in unsorted samples were annotated as CD4+, CD8+ or unknown. Wilcoxon tests on paired samples were used to test changes in diversity from C1D1 to C4D1. The source is immuneACCESS, and TCRdb retained only in-frame sequences with V and J called. Part of the clones is not carried over; for the studies checked, unresolved V genes explain less than half of this, and the remainder is unexplained. V and J calls and clone size are given by that table; D and trimming were obtained from the DNA. Across this sample there are about 97,000 clones, with around four fifths seen only once. Of the sample, 12% falls within the top ten clones.

What the research found in general, with its limitations: The study was restricted to a single clinical trial cohort, and the causes of repertoire differences, possibly disease activity or prior therapy, were left undefined. Among trial patients, those achieving complete response had baseline diversity similar to that of newly diagnosed patients, while diversity was significantly lower in partial responders and progressors. Baseline TCR diversity was reported to be lower in newly diagnosed patients than in healthy donors, and even lower in relapsed/refractory patients. By C4D1, a significant rise was seen in CD4+ TCR diversity but not in CD8+ TCR diversity (p=0.0027 vs p=0.16), and the rise was most apparent among complete responders (p=0.02). Diversity was lower in patients who began nivolumab less than 1 year after ASCT, so these patients were left out of later analyses to avoid confounding by immune reconstitution.

The sequence came from a human donor with classical Hodgkin lymphoma. This receptor chain uses TRBV2 and TRBJ2-7; TRBD1 fits 10 bases in the junction. This specimen consisted of peripheral blood mononuclear cells (PBMCs), obtained at baseline. The CDR3 protein: CASWGDRGTHEQYF. The bases read TGTGCCAGCTGGGGGGACAGGGGAACCCACGAGCAGTACTTC.